The entry below gives a single TCR beta chain sequence along with its context. This entry is derived from a study of cytomegalovirus exposure and HLA in healthy donors. Vbeta (60) and Jbeta (13) primers were used in the PCR. Some clones are missing from TCRdb's copy, which holds only in-frame ones; the method was immunoSEQ multiplex PCR. Among around 90,000 clones listed, about 78% were seen once. Between the trimmed V and J ends, which lost 3 bases and 0 bases, there was a span of 9 bases. Germline V gene sequence: CDR1 MNHEY, CDR2 SMNVEV (reference sequence). The CDR3 spans 15 residues. The chain carries TRBV27 and TRBJ2-1, with D possibly matching TRBD2 (6 bases). The source material was PBMCs. The sequence came from a woman aged 40 to 50 in good health and CMV-seronegative. DNA for the CDR3: TGTGCCAGCAGTTTCCGGGGGAGCTCCTACAATGAGCAGTTCTTC. Amino acids: CASSFRGSSYNEQFF.